Each of the 18 T cell receptor beta chains below was sequenced from the same sample in a study of beta chain features in type 1 diabetes. Reverse transcription of all isolated RNA meant that expressed TCRB transcripts were sequenced. Only in-frame clones appear in the TCRdb table, and some are missing; sequencing was by immunoSEQ multiplex PCR. The sample contains 900,000 or so clones, 15% to 20% of which appear only once. Sequenced: naive CD4+ T cells from blood. These receptors were obtained from a woman aged 18-29 years in good health.

The chain joins TRBV5-1 to TRBJ2-3; D ambiguous. Germline CDR1 is SGHRS and CDR2 is YFSETQ. The CDR3 runs 11 residues. Trimming took 7 bases from V and 2 from J, leaving 5 bases between them. CDR3 protein: CASGDTDTQYF. CDR3 coding DNA: TGCGCCAGCGGGGACACAGATACGCAGTATTTT.

This chain connects TRBV20-1 to TRBJ1-4; a possible D gene is TRBD1 (6 bases). CDR3 length equals 11 residues. V was shortened by 5 bases and J by 8 bases, with 9 bases between the two germline ends. Germline V gene lookup returns CDR1 DFQATT and CDR2 SNEGSKA (reference sequence). CDR3 protein: CSASRGEKLFF. CDR3 sequence (DNA): TGCAGTGCTTCCAGGGGAGAAAAACTGTTTTTT.

This clone turned up a few times. Other DNA sequences in the same sample also yield this CDR3. V is TRBV2 and J is TRBJ2-3; 7 nucleotides match TRBD1. CDR1 and CDR2 (germline): SNHLY, FYNNEI. The CDR3 is made up of 14 amino acids. V lost 3 bases, J lost 2 bases, and 2 bases stayed unmatched. Written as DNA, the CDR3 is TGTGCCAGCAGTGACAGGGGGAACACAGATACGCAGTATTTT. This gives the protein CASSDRGNTDTQYF. Full variable domain (remainder filled in from reference TRBV2 and TRBJ2-3): EPEVTQTPSHQVTQMGQEVILRCVPISNHLYFYWYRQILGQKVEFLVSFYNNEISEKSEIFDDQFSVERPDGSNFTLKIRSTKLEDSAMYFCASSDRGNTDTQYFGPGTRLTVL.

The chain combines TRBV11-1 with TRBJ2-5; 8 bases match TRBD1. V lost 8 bases and J lost 5; bases outside the gene matches: 7. The germline V gene encodes CDR1 SGHAT and CDR2 FQDESV (reference sequence). This CDR3 has 13 amino acids. CDR3 DNA sequence: TGTGCCAGCTCAAAACCAGGGGGCGAGACCCAGTACTTC. As protein: CASSKPGGETQYF.

The chain uses TRBV18 and TRBJ2-1; weak D call: TRBD1 (5 bases). CDR1 is KGHSH, CDR2 LQKENI, per germline. The CDR3 covers 14 residues. V lost 3 bases and J 8 bases, leaving 14 bases between the germline ends. CDR3 DNA: TGTGCCAGCTCACCTCGCAGGGCCTCGGATGAGCAGTTCTTC. Translating it yields CASSPRRASDEQFF.

This clone was observed a single time. This chain connects TRBV6-5 to TRBJ2-3; 15 nucleotides align to TRBD2. Germline V gives CDR1 MNHEY, CDR2 SVGAGI. The V segment lost 2 bases and the J segment 6 bases; nucleotides outside the gene matches: 3. The CDR3 has 16 amino acids. The CDR3 sequence: CASSYTGTSGRDTQYF. Here the CDR3 DNA reads TGTGCCAGCAGTTACACCGGGACTAGCGGGAGGGATACGCAGTATTTT.

This chain links TRBV28 with TRBJ2-1, with D perhaps TRBD1 or TRBD2 (5 bases each). Trimming cost V 4 bases and J 8 bases, with 18 bases left between them. CDR1 is MDHEN and CDR2 is SYDVKM in the germline V gene. The CDR3 sequence is 15 residues long. CDR3 DNA sequence: TGTGCCAGCAGTTACCCCGGGACGTTGGAGCATGAGCAGTTCTTC. This sequence encodes CASSYPGTLEHEQFF. Full variable domain (missing parts from reference TRBV28 and TRBJ2-1): DVKVTQSSRYLVKRTGEKVFLECVQDMDHENMFWYRQDPGLGLRLIYFSYDVKMKEKGDIPEGYSVSREKKERFSLILESASTNQTSMYLCASSYPGTLEHEQFFGPGTRLTVL.

This rearrangement joins TRBV6-5 to TRBJ2-3, with D tentatively TRBD2 (6 bases). V was shortened by 4 bases and J by 8 bases, with 13 bases between the two germline ends. This CDR3 is 13 amino acids long. Germline loops: CDR1 MNHEY, CDR2 SVGAGI. Written as DNA, the CDR3 is TGTGCCAGCAGTTGGGGTAGCGGAGGTACGCAGTATTTT. The encoded protein is CASSWGSGGTQYF.

This clone appeared a few times. This chain joins TRBV20-1 and TRBJ2-3; no reliable D call. Germline-derived CDR1 and CDR2 are DFQATT and SNEGSKA (reference sequence). The CDR3 has 11 amino acids. V lost 4 bases and J lost 4, with 6 bases in between. The chain's CDR3 is CSANGADTQYF. Here the CDR3 DNA reads TGCAGTGCTAACGGCGCAGATACGCAGTATTTT.

The V gene is TRBV4-2, the J gene TRBJ2-7, with TRBD2 matching over 11 bases. In germline, CDR1 is LGHNA, CDR2 YNFKEQ. This CDR3 is built from 15 residues. J was trimmed by 2 bases and V by 2 bases; bases with no gene match: 2. CDR3 region: CASSQSSGRAYEQYF. In DNA form, the CDR3 reads TGTGCCAGCAGCCAAAGTAGCGGGAGGGCCTACGAGCAGTACTTC.

The J gene is TRBJ2-7, the V gene TRBV28, with 7 bases that match TRBD2. Germline V gene data show CDR1 as MDHEN and CDR2 as SYDVKM. This CDR3 is 15 amino acids long. Trimming at V came to 3 bases and at J to 5 bases, leaving 10 bases not matched to a gene. CDR3 nucleotide sequence: TGTGCCAGCAGTTTTTTGGGAGGGACCGCGGACGAGCAGTACTTC. This gives the protein CASSFLGGTADEQYF. Together with reference TRBV28 and TRBJ2-7, the CDR3 gives the full variable domain: DVKVTQSSRYLVKRTGEKVFLECVQDMDHENMFWYRQDPGLGLRLIYFSYDVKMKEKGDIPEGYSVSREKKERFSLILESASTNQTSMYLCASSFLGGTADEQYFGPGTRLTVT.

Only a few counts were recorded for this clone. V and J are TRBV10-3 and TRBJ2-7; the match to TRBD1 covers 10 bases. The CDR3 has 16 amino acids. From germline, CDR1 is ENHRY and CDR2 SYGVKD. V lost 8 bases to trimming and J lost 4 bases; unmatched junction nucleotides: 14. The CDR3 here is CAISPHPGQGSYEQYF. CDR3 nucleotide sequence: TGTGCCATCTCACCCCACCCGGGACAGGGGTCTTACGAGCAGTACTTC.

This clone was seen only a few times. This rearrangement joins TRBV28 to TRBJ2-1, with 8 bases identical to TRBD2. Germline V gene data show CDR1 as MDHEN and CDR2 as SYDVKM. V shed 0 bases, J shed 7 bases, and the junction held 2 bases outside the gene matches. The CDR3 has 14 residues. CDR3 DNA sequence: TGTGCCAGCAGTTTATGGACTAGCGTGAATGAGCAGTTCTTC. Translation: CASSLWTSVNEQFF.

This clone has only a few counts. V gene TRBV15 combines with J gene TRBJ2-3, with unresolved D. The CDR3 is 17 amino acids. CDR1 LNHNV and CDR2 YYDKDF come from the germline V gene (reference sequence). Trimming removed 0 bases at V and 2 bases at J, with 15 bases between. CDR3 nucleotides: TGTGCCACCAGCAGAGACTTGCCCGTCAGTTACACAGATACGCAGTATTTT. Protein product: CATSRDLPVSYTDTQYF. The entire variable domain, with the rest obtained from reference TRBV15 and TRBJ2-3, is as follows: DAMVIQNPRYQVTQFGKPVTLSCSQTLNHNVMYWYQQKSSQAPKLLFHYYDKDFNNEADTPDNFQSRRPNTSFCFLDIRSPGLGDTAMYLCATSRDLPVSYTDTQYFGPGTRLTVL.

The chain has TRBV28 and TRBJ2-4; 9 nucleotides match TRBD2. CDR3 length equals 14 residues. From germline, CDR1 is MDHEN and CDR2 SYDVKM. Trimming cost V 6 bases and J 7 bases; bases outside gene matches: 7. The CDR3 is CASSAKGLANIQYF. Here the CDR3 DNA reads TGTGCCAGCAGCGCTAAAGGACTAGCGAACATTCAGTACTTC.

This rearrangement joins TRBV18 to TRBJ2-1; 13 bases agree with TRBD2. This CDR3 has 17 residues. V lost 4 bases and J lost 5; bases outside the gene matches: 8. The germline V gene encodes CDR1 KGHSH and CDR2 LQKENI. CDR3 coding DNA: TGTGCCAGCTCACGGACTAGCGGGAGTATACCTGACAATGAGCAGTTCTTC. This translates into CASSRTSGSIPDNEQFF.

Only a few counts were recorded for this clone. V and J are TRBV5-6 and TRBJ1-4; D unclear. V shed 4 bases and J shed 5 bases, with 15 bases lying between them. Germline V lookup: CDR1 SGHDT, CDR2 YYEEEE. The CDR3 covers 15 residues. The CDR3 protein is CASSRPGDRNEKLFF. DNA of the CDR3: TGTGCCAGCAGCCGCCCAGGCGATCGGAATGAAAAACTGTTTTTT.

This clone was counted a few times. The chain combines TRBV5-6 with TRBJ1-4; no definite D call. The CDR3 runs to 14 residues. V lost 1 base and J 12 bases, leaving 16 bases between the germline ends. Germline V CDR1 and CDR2: SGHDT, YYEEEE. The CDR3 region has the DNA TGTGCCAGCAGCTTGTTGGGCCCTCGTCTTGAACTGTTTTTT. Amino acid sequence: CASSLLGPRLELFF.